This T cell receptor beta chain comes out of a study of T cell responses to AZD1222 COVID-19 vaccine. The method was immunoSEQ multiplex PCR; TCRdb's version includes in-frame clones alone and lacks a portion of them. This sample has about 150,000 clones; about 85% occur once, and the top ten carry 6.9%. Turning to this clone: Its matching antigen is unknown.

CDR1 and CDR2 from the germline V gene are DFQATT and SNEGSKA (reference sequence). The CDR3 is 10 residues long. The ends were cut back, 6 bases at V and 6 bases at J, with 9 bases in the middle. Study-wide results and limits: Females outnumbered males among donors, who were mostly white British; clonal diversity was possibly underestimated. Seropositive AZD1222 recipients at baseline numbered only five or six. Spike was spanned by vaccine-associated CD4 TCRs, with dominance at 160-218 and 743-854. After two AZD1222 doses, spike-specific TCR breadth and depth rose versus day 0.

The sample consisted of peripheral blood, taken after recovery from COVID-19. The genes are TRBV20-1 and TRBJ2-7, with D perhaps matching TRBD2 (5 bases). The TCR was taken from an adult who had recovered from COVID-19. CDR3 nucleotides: TGCAGTGCCGAGGGTCGCGAGCAGTACTTC. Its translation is CSAEGREQYF.